The TCR beta chain described here comes from a study of blood T cell repertoires in COVID-19. The assay was immunoSEQ multiplex PCR, and TCRdb's table has in-frame clones only and misses some. Of 300,000 to 400,000 clones in the sample, roughly 85% were seen once. Residents of 24 US areas, aged roughly 18 to 89 years, made up the participants. J gave up 5 bases and V 3 bases, and 9 bases lay outside the gene matches. Germline V CDR1 and CDR2: LGHNA, YSLEER. The CDR3 is 15 amino acids. The chain uses TRBV4-3 and TRBJ2-5, with TRBD1 identical over 7 bases. The TCR originated in a woman aged 40-49 years with acute COVID-19. Sequenced input: PBMCs or T cells enriched from blood (not recorded which). CDR3 DNA sequence: TGCGCCAGCAGCCAGCAACAGGGGCCCGTTGAGACCCAGTACTTC. The encoded protein is CASSQQQGPVETQYF.